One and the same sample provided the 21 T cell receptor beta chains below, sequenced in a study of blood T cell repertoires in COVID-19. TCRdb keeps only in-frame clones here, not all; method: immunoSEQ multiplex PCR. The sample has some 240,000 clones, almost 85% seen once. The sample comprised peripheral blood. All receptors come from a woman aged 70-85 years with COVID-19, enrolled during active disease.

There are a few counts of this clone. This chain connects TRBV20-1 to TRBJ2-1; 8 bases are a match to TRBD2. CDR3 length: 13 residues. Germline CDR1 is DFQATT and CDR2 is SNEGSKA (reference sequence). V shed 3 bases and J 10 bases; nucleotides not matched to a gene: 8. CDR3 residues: CSASGLAYREQFF. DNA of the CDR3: TGCAGTGCTAGTGGACTAGCTTATCGGGAGCAGTTCTTC.

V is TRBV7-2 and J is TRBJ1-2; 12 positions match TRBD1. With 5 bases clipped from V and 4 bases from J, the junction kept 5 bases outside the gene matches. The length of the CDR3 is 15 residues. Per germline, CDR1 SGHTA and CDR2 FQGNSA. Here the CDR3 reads CASSPGTGGVYGYTF. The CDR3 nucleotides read TGTGCCAGCAGCCCCGGGACAGGGGGCGTCTATGGCTACACCTTC.

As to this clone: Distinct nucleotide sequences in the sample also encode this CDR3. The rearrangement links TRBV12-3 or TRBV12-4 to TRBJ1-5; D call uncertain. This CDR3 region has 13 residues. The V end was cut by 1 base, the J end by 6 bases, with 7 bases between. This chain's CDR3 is CASSLGRVQPQHF. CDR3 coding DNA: TGTGCCAGCAGTTTAGGTCGGGTTCAGCCCCAGCATTTT.

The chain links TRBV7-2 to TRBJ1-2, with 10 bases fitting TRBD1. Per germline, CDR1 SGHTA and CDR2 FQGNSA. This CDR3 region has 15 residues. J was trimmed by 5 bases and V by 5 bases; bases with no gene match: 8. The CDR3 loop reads CASSPSGQGVYGYTF. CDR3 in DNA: TGTGCCAGCAGCCCATCAGGACAGGGGGTATATGGCTACACCTTC.

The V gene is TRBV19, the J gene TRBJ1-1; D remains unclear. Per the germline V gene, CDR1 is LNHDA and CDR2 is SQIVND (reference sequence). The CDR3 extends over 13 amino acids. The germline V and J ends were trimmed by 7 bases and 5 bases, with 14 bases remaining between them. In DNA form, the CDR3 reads TGTGCCAGTATCGGTATAGAGGGAACTGAAGCTTTCTTT. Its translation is CASIGIEGTEAFF.

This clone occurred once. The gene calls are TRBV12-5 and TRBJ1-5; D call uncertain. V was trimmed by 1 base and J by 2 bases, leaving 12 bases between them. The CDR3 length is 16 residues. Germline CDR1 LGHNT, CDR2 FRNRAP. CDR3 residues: CASGLGFTSGNQPQHF. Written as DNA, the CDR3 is TGTGCTAGTGGTTTGGGGTTTACGAGTGGCAATCAGCCCCAGCATTTT. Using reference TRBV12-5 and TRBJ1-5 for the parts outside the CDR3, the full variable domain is DARVTQTPRHKVTEMGQEVTMRCQPILGHNTVFWYRQTMMQGLELLAYFRNRAPLDDSGMPKDRFSAEMPDATLATLKIQPSEPRDSAVYFCASGLGFTSGNQPQHFGDGTRLSIL.

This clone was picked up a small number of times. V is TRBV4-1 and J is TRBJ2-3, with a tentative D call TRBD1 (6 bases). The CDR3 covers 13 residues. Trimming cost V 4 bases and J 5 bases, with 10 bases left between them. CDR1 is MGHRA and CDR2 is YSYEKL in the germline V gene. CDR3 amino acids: CASSRTDRDTQYF. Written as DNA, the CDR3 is TGCGCCAGCAGCCGGACAGATAGAGATACGCAGTATTTT.

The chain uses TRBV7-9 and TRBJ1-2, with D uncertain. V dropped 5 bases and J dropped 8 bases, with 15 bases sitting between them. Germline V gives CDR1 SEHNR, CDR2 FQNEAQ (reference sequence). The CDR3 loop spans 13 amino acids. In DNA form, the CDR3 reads TGTGCCAGCAGCGCAGGACGGACTTACGGCTACACCTTC. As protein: CASSAGRTYGYTF.

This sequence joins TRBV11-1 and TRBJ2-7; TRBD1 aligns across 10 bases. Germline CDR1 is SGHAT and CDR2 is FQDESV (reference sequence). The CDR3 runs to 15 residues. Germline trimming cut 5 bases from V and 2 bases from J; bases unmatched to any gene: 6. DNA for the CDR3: TGTGCCAGCAGCCTCCCGACAGGGGGCCCCTACGAGCAGTACTTC. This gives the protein CASSLPTGGPYEQYF.

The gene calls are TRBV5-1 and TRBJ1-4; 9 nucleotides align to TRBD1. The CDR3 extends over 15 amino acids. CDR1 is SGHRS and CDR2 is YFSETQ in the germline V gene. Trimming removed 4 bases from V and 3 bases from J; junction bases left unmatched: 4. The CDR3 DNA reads TGCGCCAGCAGCCCAAGACAGGGGGCTAATGAAAAACTGTTTTTT. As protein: CASSPRQGANEKLFF.

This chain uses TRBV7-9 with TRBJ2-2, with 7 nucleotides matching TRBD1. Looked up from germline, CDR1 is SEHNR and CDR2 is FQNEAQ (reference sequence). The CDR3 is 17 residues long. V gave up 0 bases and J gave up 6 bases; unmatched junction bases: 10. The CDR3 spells CASSLAFGAGGAGELFF. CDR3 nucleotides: TGTGCCAGCAGCTTAGCTTTTGGAGCAGGGGGAGCCGGGGAGCTGTTTTTT.

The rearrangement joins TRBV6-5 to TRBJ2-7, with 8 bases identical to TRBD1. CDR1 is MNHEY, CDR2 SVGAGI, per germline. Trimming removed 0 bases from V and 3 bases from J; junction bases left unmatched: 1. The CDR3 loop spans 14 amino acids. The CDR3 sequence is CASSYSDRGYEQYF. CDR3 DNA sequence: TGTGCCAGCAGTTACTCTGACAGGGGCTACGAGCAGTACTTC.

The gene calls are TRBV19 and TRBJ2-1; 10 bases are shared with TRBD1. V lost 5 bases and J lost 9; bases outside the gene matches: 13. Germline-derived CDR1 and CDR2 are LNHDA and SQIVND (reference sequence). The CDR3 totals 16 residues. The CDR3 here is CASSFRDRGPRLEQFF. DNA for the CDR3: TGTGCCAGTAGTTTTCGGGACAGGGGCCCTAGGCTTGAGCAGTTCTTC.

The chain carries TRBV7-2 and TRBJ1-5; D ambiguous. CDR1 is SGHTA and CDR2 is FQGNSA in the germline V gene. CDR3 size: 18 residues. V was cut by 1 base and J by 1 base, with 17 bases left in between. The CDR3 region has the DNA TGTGCCAGCAGCTTAGGGGCAGGTGGGTATGGGAGCAATCAGCCCCAGCATTTT. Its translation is CASSLGAGGYGSNQPQHF.

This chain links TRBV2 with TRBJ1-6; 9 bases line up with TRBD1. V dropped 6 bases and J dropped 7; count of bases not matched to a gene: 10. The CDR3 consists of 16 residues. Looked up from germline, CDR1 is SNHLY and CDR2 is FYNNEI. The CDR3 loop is CASSDFPGTGNSPLHF. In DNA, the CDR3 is TGTGCCAGCAGCGACTTCCCCGGGACAGGGAATTCACCCCTCCACTTT.

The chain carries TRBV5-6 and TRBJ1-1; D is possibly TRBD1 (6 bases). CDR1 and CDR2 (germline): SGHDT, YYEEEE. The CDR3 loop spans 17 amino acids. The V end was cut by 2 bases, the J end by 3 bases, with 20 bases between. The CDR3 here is CASSFRMGGGAYTEAFF. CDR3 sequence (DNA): TGTGCCAGCAGCTTTCGAATGGGCGGGGGCGCGTACACTGAAGCTTTCTTT.

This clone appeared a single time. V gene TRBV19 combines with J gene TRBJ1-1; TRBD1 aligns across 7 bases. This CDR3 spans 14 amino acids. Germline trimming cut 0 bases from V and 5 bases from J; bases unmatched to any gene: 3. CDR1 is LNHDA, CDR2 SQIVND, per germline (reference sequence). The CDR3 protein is CASSIEQGKTEAFF. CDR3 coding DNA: TGTGCCAGTAGTATAGAACAGGGGAAAACTGAAGCTTTCTTT.

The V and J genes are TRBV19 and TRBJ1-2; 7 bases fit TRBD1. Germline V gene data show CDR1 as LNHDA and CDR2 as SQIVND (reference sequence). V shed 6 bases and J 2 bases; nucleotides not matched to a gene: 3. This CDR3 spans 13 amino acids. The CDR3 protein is CASRRTGNYGYTF. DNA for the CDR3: TGTGCCAGTAGACGGACAGGCAACTATGGCTACACCTTC.

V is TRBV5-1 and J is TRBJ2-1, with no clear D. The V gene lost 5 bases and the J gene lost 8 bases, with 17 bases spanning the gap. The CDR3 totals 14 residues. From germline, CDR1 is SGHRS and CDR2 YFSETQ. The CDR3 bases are TGCGCCAGCAGAATAGGTTTAGCTGTCGATGAGCAGTTCTTC. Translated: CASRIGLAVDEQFF.

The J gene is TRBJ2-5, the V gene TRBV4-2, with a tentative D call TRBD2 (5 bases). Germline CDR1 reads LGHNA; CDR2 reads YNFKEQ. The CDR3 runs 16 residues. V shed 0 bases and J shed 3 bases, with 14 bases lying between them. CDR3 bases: TGTGCCAGCAGCCAAGAGCCCGGGAATTATAAAGAGACCCAGTACTTC. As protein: CASSQEPGNYKETQYF.

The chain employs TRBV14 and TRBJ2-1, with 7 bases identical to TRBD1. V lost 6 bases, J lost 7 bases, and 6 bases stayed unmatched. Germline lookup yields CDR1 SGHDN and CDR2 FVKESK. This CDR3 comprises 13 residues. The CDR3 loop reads CASSLNRGNEQFF. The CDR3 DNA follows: TGTGCCAGCAGTTTGAACAGGGGAAATGAGCAGTTCTTC.